This entry describes one TCR beta chain. This sample stems from a study of somatic mutations in cytotoxic T cells in rheumatoid arthritis. Profiled with immunoSEQ multiplex PCR; TCRdb holds only in-frame clones, not every one. This table holds more than 15,000 clones, about 68% found once. The clonotype was recovered from a man aged 60-69 years in good health. The specimen was CD8+ T cells sorted from blood.

CDR3 protein: CASSSSGGDSSYNEQFF. In DNA, the CDR3 is TGTGCCAGCAGCTCATCGGGGGGGGACAGCTCCTACAATGAGCAGTTCTTC. The chain has TRBV7-9 and TRBJ2-1; a weak D match, TRBD2 (8 bases). CDR1 and CDR2 from the germline V gene are SEHNR and FQNEAQ (reference sequence). The CDR3 contains 17 residues. V was clipped by 4 bases and J by 0 bases, with 16 bases between them. Drawing the rest from reference TRBV7-9 and TRBJ2-1, the complete variable domain is DTGVSQNPRHKITKRGQNVTFRCDPISEHNRLYWYRQTLGQGPEFLTYFQNEAQLEKSRLLSDRFSAERPKGSFSTLEIQRTEQGDSAMYLCASSSSGGDSSYNEQFFGPGTRLTVL.